This passage covers 32 T cell receptor beta chains from one sample sequenced in a study of T cells in Graves' hyperthyroidism and ophthalmopathy. RNA transcripts yielded amplified TCR beta CDR3 regions. When the TCR CDR3 underwent first-round RT-PCR, the HTBI primer set was used. TCRdb recomputed calls from the multiplex PCR reads with MiXCR, one row per CDR3 protein. Among roughly 300,000 distinct CDR3 sequences, about 14% were seen once, and the ten largest hold around 24%. Sequenced: blood. The receptors were gathered from a woman in her thirties with Graves' hyperthyroidism.

The V call is TRBV7-3, the J call TRBJ2-7; 13 bases map to TRBD2. CDR1 is SGHTA, CDR2 FQGTGA, per germline. Trimming removed 6 bases from V and 0 bases from J; junction bases left unmatched: 2. This CDR3 has 15 amino acids. The CDR3 nucleotides read TGTGCCAGCAGTAGACTAGCGGGAGGCTCCTACGAGCAGTACTTC. This encodes CASSRLAGGSYEQYF.

This clonotype was picked up many times. The chain has TRBV12-3 or TRBV12-4 and TRBJ1-5; possible D gene TRBD1, 5 bases. Trimming left V 3 bases short and J 7 bases short, with 13 bases between. The CDR3 contains 14 residues. CDR3 in amino acids: CASSFPGLRQPQHF. The CDR3 DNA sequence: TGTGCCAGCAGTTTCCCGGGACTACGACAGCCCCAGCATTTT.

The table lists this clonotype with many counts. The chain links TRBV6-1 to TRBJ2-2; D is possibly TRBD2 (6 bases). V was trimmed by 7 bases and J by 0 bases, leaving 12 bases between them. This CDR3 comprises 15 residues. Per the germline V gene, CDR1 is MNHNS and CDR2 is SASEGT. CDR3 coding DNA: TGTGCCAGCAACCGTAGCGGACCGAACACCGGGGAGCTGTTTTTT. Protein product: CASNRSGPNTGELFF.

At least ten counts were recorded for this clonotype. This chain joins TRBV12-3 or TRBV12-4 and TRBJ2-5, with D unresolved. The V gene lost 3 bases and the J gene lost 7 bases, with 12 bases spanning the gap. This CDR3 comprises 13 residues. CDR3: CASSFSIRGTQYF. CDR3 sequence (DNA): TGTGCCAGCAGTTTTAGCATAAGAGGGACCCAGTACTTC.

This clonotype was picked up many times. The chain employs TRBV7-8 and TRBJ1-2; 9 bases are shared with TRBD1. After removal of 5 bases from V and 6 bases from J, the junction contained 4 bases not matched to a gene. Germline lookup yields CDR1 SGHVS and CDR2 FQNEAQ. CDR3 size: 13 residues. The CDR3 spells CASSLGTGNGYTF. In DNA form, the CDR3 reads TGTGCCAGCAGCCTAGGGACAGGGAATGGCTACACCTTC.

This clonotype came up many times. The chain employs TRBV5-4 and TRBJ1-5, with no clear D. Trimming shortened V by 0 bases and J by 7 bases, and 11 bases separated the two germline ends. CDR3 size: 14 residues. CDR1 is SGHNT and CDR2 is YYREEE in the germline V gene (reference sequence). CDR3 sequence reads: CASSLGGAQQPQHF. CDR3 coding DNA: TGTGCCAGCAGCTTGGGAGGCGCCCAGCAGCCCCAGCATTTT. Based on the CDR3 plus reference TRBV5-4 and TRBJ1-5, the full variable domain is ETGVTQSPTHLIKTRGQQVTLRCSSQSGHNTVSWYQQALGQGPQFIFQYYREEENGRGNFPPRFSGLQFPNYSSELNVNALELDDSALYLCASSLGGAQQPQHFGDGTRLSIL.

This sequence joins TRBV7-9 and TRBJ1-1, with a tentative D call TRBD1 (5 bases). The V end was cut by 6 bases, the J end by 3 bases, with 17 bases between. This CDR3 has 15 residues. CDR1 is SEHNR, CDR2 FQNEAQ, per germline (reference sequence). CDR3 protein: CASRQGRGLDTEAFF. The DNA of the CDR3 is TGTGCCAGCAGACAAGGGCGGGGGTTGGACACTGAAGCTTTCTTT.

This clonotype was seen a few times. The V call is TRBV5-4, the J call TRBJ1-2; maybe TRBD1 (5 bases). CDR1 SGHNT and CDR2 YYREEE come from the germline V gene (reference sequence). The CDR3 is 14 residues long. Trimming stripped 1 base from V and 8 bases from J, with 15 bases between. CDR3 nucleotides: TGTGCCAGCAGCTTGCGCGGCACAAAGGGGGGCTACACCTTC. This encodes CASSLRGTKGGYTF.

Ten or more counts support this clonotype. This rearrangement joins TRBV6-1 to TRBJ2-3; 9 nucleotides line up with TRBD2. This CDR3 comprises 16 residues. CDR1 is MNHNS and CDR2 is SASEGT in the germline V gene. The J segment lost 2 bases and the V segment lost 5 bases, leaving 8 bases of the junction unmatched. The CDR3 loop reads CASSYHSSGVTDTQYF. As DNA, the CDR3 is TGTGCCAGCAGTTACCACTCTAGCGGGGTCACAGATACGCAGTATTTT.

This clonotype was counted at least ten times. This chain links TRBV19 with TRBJ2-5, with D perhaps given as TRBD1 or TRBD2 (5 bases each). CDR1 and CDR2 (germline): LNHDA, SQIVND (reference sequence). This CDR3 is built from 14 residues. Deletions cut 7 bases from V and 4 bases from J, with 16 bases between. Here the CDR3 reads CASTPLGESETQYF. The CDR3 DNA reads as TGTGCCAGTACTCCCTTGGGGGAGTCAGAGACCCAGTACTTC.

This clonotype appeared many times. V is TRBV5-1 and J is TRBJ2-7; possibly TRBD1 for D (6 bases). Germline-derived CDR1 and CDR2 are SGHRS and YFSETQ. V was clipped by 3 bases and J by 4 bases, with 11 bases between them. The CDR3 covers 13 residues. DNA for the CDR3: TGCGCCAGCAGCTCTTGGACAGAATACGAGCAGTACTTC. Translation: CASSSWTEYEQYF.

This clonotype was picked up many times. The chain uses TRBV9 and TRBJ2-2; unclear D gene. V was trimmed by 0 bases and J by 5 bases, leaving 2 bases between them. Germline CDR1 and CDR2: SGDLS and YYNGEE. The CDR3 sequence is 12 residues long. The CDR3 sequence: CASSVVTGELFF. The CDR3 region has the DNA TGTGCCAGCAGCGTAGTGACCGGGGAGCTGTTTTTT.

This clonotype appeared many times. The chain employs TRBV7-9 and TRBJ2-1; no reliable D call. CDR1 is SEHNR and CDR2 is FQNEAQ in the germline V gene (reference sequence). The CDR3 extends over 11 amino acids. With 2 bases removed from V and 8 bases from J, the gap between germline ends came to 4 bases. The CDR3 nucleotides are TGTGCCAGCAGCTTAAACTATGAGCAGTTCTTC. Translating gives CASSLNYEQFF.

V usage is TRBV30 and J usage is TRBJ2-7; 9 nucleotides agree with TRBD1. The germline CDR1 and CDR2 sequences are GTSNPN and SVGIG (reference sequence). The ends lost 5 bases at V and 4 bases at J; junction bases unmatched: 6. The CDR3 covers 13 residues. The CDR3 bases are TGTGCCTGGGGCAACAGGGGGCTATACGAGCAGTACTTC. Its protein is CAWGNRGLYEQYF.

This clonotype has ten or more counts. The V call is TRBV7-4, the J call TRBJ2-1; unclear D gene. V lost 1 base and J lost 8, with 9 bases in between. The CDR3 covers 13 residues. The germline gives CDR1 SGHVT, CDR2 SQSDAQ. The CDR3 is CASSLGPSHEQFF. CDR3 DNA: TGTGCCAGCAGCTTAGGCCCAAGTCATGAGCAGTTCTTC.

As concerns this clonotype: A much more abundant neighbour one base away suggests this may be a read error. This rearrangement joins TRBV12-3 or TRBV12-4 to TRBJ2-1, with TRBD1 matching over 10 bases. With V trimmed by 5 bases and J by 8 bases, 12 bases remained unmatched. The CDR3 sequence is 16 residues long. The chain's CDR3 is CASSPGTGEPRDEQFF. The CDR3 DNA follows: TGTGCCAGCAGTCCGGGGACAGGGGAACCTCGGGATGAGCAGTTCTTC.

This clonotype has only a few counts. The chain couples TRBV28 to TRBJ2-7; D is unclear. Germline V gives CDR1 MDHEN, CDR2 SYDVKM. The CDR3 loop spans 12 amino acids. V lost 5 bases and J lost 5, with 10 bases in between. The CDR3 DNA sequence: TGTGCCAGCAGTCCCCAGGAGAACGAGCAGTACTTC. Its protein product is CASSPQENEQYF.

This clonotype was counted a single time. This could be a read error, since a much larger clone is one nucleotide away. The chain carries TRBV27 and TRBJ1-4; no clear D. From germline, CDR1 is MNHEY and CDR2 SMNVEV (reference sequence). This CDR3 contains 13 residues. This CDR3 is CANSLQSNEKLFF. CDR3 DNA sequence: TGTGCCAACAGTTTACAGAGTAATGAAAAACTGTTTTTT.

This clonotype was counted many times. The chain combines TRBV20-1 with TRBJ2-7, with a weak D call TRBD2 (5 bases). Germline assignment: CDR1 DFQATT and CDR2 SNEGSKA (reference sequence). The CDR3 extends over 15 amino acids. The V gene lost 3 bases and the J gene lost 3 bases, with 18 bases spanning the gap. The CDR3 is CSARLRGYIDYEQYF. The CDR3 nucleotides are TGCAGTGCTAGGTTGAGAGGGTATATCGACTACGAGCAGTACTTC.

This clonotype was recorded many times. V gene TRBV27 combines with J gene TRBJ2-7, with D perhaps matching TRBD2 (7 bases). This CDR3 region has 15 residues. CDR1 is MNHEY and CDR2 is SMNVEV in the germline V gene (reference sequence). V lost 2 bases and J lost 2, with 13 bases in between. CDR3 sequence reads: CASSLGGAGAYEQYF. DNA for the CDR3: TGTGCCAGCAGTTTAGGGGGGGCAGGCGCCTACGAGCAGTACTTC.

At least ten counts were recorded for this clonotype. The chain carries TRBV28 and TRBJ2-3; 10 nucleotides match TRBD2. V was clipped by 5 bases and J by 1 base; unmatched bases: 21. The V gene's germline CDR1 is MDHEN and CDR2 SYDVKM. The CDR3 consists of 21 residues. The CDR3 nucleotides are TGTGCCAGCAGTACCCTCATCGGGTTAGCGGGAGGCGTGAGGGGCACAGATACGCAGTATTTT. Protein sequence: CASSTLIGLAGGVRGTDTQYF.

The chain has TRBV6-1 and TRBJ1-2; TRBD1 aligns across 8 bases. The ends lost 6 bases at V and 8 bases at J; junction bases unmatched: 11. Per germline, CDR1 MNHNS and CDR2 SASEGT. The CDR3 sequence is 14 residues long. Written as DNA, the CDR3 is TGTGCCAGCAGACGACTATTACAGGGGGGCGGCTACACCTTC. As protein: CASRRLLQGGGYTF.

V and J are TRBV25-1 and TRBJ1-4; 7 nucleotides agree with TRBD1. CDR3 size: 13 residues. V was clipped by 9 bases and J by 8 bases; unmatched bases: 9. The germline CDR1 and CDR2 sequences are MGHDK and SYGVNS. CDR3 DNA sequence: TGTGCCAGTCAACAGGGGACCAGAGAAAAACTGTTTTTT. Its protein product is CASQQGTREKLFF.

This clonotype was seen ten or more times. This sequence joins TRBV20-1 and TRBJ2-5; 7 bases are a match to TRBD2. Germline CDR1 and CDR2: DFQATT and SNEGSKA (reference sequence). The CDR3 loop spans 14 amino acids. V lost 6 bases and J lost 0; bases outside the gene matches: 7. The CDR3 bases are TGCAGTGCCATCGCAGCGGGGCACCAAGAGACCCAGTACTTC. It specifies CSAIAAGHQETQYF.

This clonotype was counted ten times or more. The chain has TRBV20-1 and TRBJ2-5; 10 nucleotides match TRBD2. The V gene end was trimmed by 4 bases and the J gene end by 3 bases; junction bases not matched to a gene: 5. The CDR3 contains 14 residues. Germline V gives CDR1 DFQATT, CDR2 SNEGSKA (reference sequence). As DNA, the CDR3 is TGCAGTGCTACCCTAGCGGGAGTGGAAGAGACCCAGTACTTC. This gives the protein CSATLAGVEETQYF.

This clonotype was recorded at least ten times. The chain recombines TRBV2 with TRBJ2-3, with 14 bases matching TRBD2. With 5 bases clipped from V and 0 bases from J, the junction kept 10 bases outside the gene matches. Germline V CDR1 and CDR2: SNHLY, FYNNEI. The CDR3 spans 19 residues. CDR3 region: CASSIWRTSGRSSTDTQYF. For the CDR3, the DNA is TGTGCCAGCAGTATATGGAGGACTAGCGGGAGGTCTAGCACAGATACGCAGTATTTT.

This clonotype showed up many times. The gene calls are TRBV7-2 and TRBJ2-3; D gene ambiguous. Between the trimmed V and J ends, which lost 1 base and 0 bases, there was a span of 2 bases. CDR1 and CDR2 (germline): SGHTA, FQGNSA. The CDR3 has 13 residues. In nucleotides, the CDR3 is TGTGCCAGCAGCTTAGGGAGCACAGATACGCAGTATTTT. Its protein is CASSLGSTDTQYF.

This clonotype appeared many times. The genes are TRBV7-9 and TRBJ1-4; the match to TRBD1 covers 7 bases. J was trimmed by 6 bases and V by 1 base; bases with no gene match: 2. In germline, CDR1 is SEHNR, CDR2 FQNEAQ (reference sequence). This CDR3 has 14 residues. The DNA of the CDR3 is TGTGCCAGCAGCTTAGTCGGGACAGATGAAAAACTGTTTTTT. Translation: CASSLVGTDEKLFF.

This clonotype occurred many times. The chain employs TRBV28 and TRBJ2-1; D ambiguous. CDR3 size: 14 residues. The germline V gene encodes CDR1 MDHEN and CDR2 SYDVKM. V lost 5 bases and J 0 bases, leaving 8 bases between the germline ends. The CDR3 is CASSLLTSYNEQFF. The CDR3 DNA is TGTGCCAGCAGTCTCCTGACCTCCTACAATGAGCAGTTCTTC. Full variable domain (rest looked up from reference TRBV28 and TRBJ2-1): DVKVTQSSRYLVKRTGEKVFLECVQDMDHENMFWYRQDPGLGLRLIYFSYDVKMKEKGDIPEGYSVSREKKERFSLILESASTNQTSMYLCASSLLTSYNEQFFGPGTRLTVL.

This clonotype occurred many times. The chain uses TRBV12-3 or TRBV12-4 and TRBJ1-1; D unresolved. The V gene lost 6 bases and the J gene lost 11 bases, with 19 bases spanning the gap. CDR3 length: 13 amino acids. This chain's CDR3 is CASSMREPLLAFF. CDR3 DNA sequence: TGTGCCAGCAGCATGAGGGAGCCTCTCCTCGCTTTCTTT.

This clonotype appeared many times. J is TRBJ2-7 and V is TRBV2, with TRBD1 identical over 10 bases. The CDR3 has 15 amino acids. Germline V gene lookup returns CDR1 SNHLY and CDR2 FYNNEI. V trimming: 7 bases; J trimming: 4 bases; junction bases outside the gene matches: 10. In nucleotides, the CDR3 is TGTGCCAGCATTCCCCAGACAGGGGGCGGATACGAGCAGTACTTC. Its protein is CASIPQTGGGYEQYF. The full variable domain, with the rest looked up from reference TRBV2 and TRBJ2-7, is EPEVTQTPSHQVTQMGQEVILRCVPISNHLYFYWYRQILGQKVEFLVSFYNNEISEKSEIFDDQFSVERPDGSNFTLKIRSTKLEDSAMYFCASIPQTGGGYEQYFGPGTRLTVT.

This clonotype was detected only a few times. V gene TRBV27 combines with J gene TRBJ2-7, with D perhaps TRBD1 (6 bases). Germline CDR1 is MNHEY and CDR2 is SMNVEV (reference sequence). The CDR3 spans 14 residues. V was pared by 5 bases and J by 5 bases, with 16 bases between. CDR3 sequence reads: CASSLSRGSDEQYF. DNA for the CDR3: TGTGCCAGCAGTCTCTCCAGGGGCTCGGACGAGCAGTACTTC.